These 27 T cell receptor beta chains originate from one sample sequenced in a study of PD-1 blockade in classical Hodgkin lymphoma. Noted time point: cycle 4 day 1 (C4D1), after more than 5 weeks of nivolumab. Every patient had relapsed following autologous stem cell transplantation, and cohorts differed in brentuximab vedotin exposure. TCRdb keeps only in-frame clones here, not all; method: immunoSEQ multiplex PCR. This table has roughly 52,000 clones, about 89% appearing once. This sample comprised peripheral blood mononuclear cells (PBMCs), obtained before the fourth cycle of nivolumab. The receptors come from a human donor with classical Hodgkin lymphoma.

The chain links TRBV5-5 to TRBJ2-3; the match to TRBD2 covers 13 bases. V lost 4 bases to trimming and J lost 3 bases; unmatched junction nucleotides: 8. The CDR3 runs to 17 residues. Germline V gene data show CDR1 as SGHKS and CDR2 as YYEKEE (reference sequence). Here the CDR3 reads CASSTGTSGVRTDTQYF. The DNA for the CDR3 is TGTGCCAGCAGCACCGGGACTAGCGGGGTACGGACAGATACGCAGTATTTT.

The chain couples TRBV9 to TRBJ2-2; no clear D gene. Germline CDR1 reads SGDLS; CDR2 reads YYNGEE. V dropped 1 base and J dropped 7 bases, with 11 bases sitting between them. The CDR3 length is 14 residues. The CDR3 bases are TGTGCCAGCAGCGTAAGCCCTAGGATCGGGGAGCTGTTTTTT. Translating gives CASSVSPRIGELFF.

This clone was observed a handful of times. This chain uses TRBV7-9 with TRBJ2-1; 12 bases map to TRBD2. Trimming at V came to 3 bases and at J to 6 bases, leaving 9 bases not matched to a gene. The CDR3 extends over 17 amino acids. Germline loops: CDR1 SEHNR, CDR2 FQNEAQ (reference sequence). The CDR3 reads CASSFLPTSGRFNEQFF. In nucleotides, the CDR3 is TGTGCCAGCAGCTTTCTACCGACTAGCGGGAGATTCAATGAGCAGTTCTTC. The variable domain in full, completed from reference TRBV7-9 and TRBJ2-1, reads DTGVSQNPRHKITKRGQNVTFRCDPISEHNRLYWYRQTLGQGPEFLTYFQNEAQLEKSRLLSDRFSAERPKGSFSTLEIQRTEQGDSAMYLCASSFLPTSGRFNEQFFGPGTRLTVL.

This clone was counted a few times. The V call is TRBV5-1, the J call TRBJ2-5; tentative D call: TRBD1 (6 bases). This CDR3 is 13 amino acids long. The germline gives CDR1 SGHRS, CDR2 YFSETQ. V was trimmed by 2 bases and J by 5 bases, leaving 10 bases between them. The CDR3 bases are TGCGCCAGCAGCTTTCAGGGGTACGAGACCCAGTACTTC. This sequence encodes CASSFQGYETQYF.

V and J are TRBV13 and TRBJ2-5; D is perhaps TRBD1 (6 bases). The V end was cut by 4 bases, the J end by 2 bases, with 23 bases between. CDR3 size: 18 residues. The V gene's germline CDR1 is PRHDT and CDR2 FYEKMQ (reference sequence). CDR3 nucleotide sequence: TGTGCCAGCAGCTCGCCGTTGGGGGCAGGGAGAGAGCAAGAGACCCAGTACTTC. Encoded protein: CASSSPLGAGREQETQYF.

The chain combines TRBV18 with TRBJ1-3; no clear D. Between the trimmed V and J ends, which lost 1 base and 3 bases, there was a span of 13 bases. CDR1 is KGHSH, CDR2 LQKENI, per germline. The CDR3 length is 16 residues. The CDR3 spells CASSPQFSLLGNTIYF. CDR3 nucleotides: TGTGCCAGCTCACCACAGTTCAGCCTGCTTGGAAACACCATATATTTT.

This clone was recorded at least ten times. The DNA of the CDR3 is TGTGCCAGCAGCTTAGACGGGACAGAAAATCAGCCCCAGCATTTT. This encodes CASSLDGTENQPQHF. J is TRBJ1-5 and V is TRBV7-9; TRBD1 matches at 7 bases. With V trimmed by 1 base and J by 4 bases, 4 bases remained unmatched. Germline CDR1 and CDR2: SEHNR and FQNEAQ (reference sequence). This CDR3 region has 15 residues.

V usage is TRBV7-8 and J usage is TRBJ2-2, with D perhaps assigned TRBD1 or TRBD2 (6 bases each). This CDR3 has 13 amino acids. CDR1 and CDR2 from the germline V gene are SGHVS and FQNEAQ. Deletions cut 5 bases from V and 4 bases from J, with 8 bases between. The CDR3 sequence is CASSKGGTGELFF. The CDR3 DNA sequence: TGTGCCAGCAGCAAGGGGGGCACCGGGGAGCTGTTTTTT.

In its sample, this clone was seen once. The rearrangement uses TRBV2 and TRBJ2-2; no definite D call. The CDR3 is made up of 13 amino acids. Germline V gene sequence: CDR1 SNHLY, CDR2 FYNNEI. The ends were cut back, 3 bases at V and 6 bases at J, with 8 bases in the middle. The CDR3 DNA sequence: TGTGCCAGCAGTGACCACATGCCCGGGGAGCTGTTTTTT. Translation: CASSDHMPGELFF. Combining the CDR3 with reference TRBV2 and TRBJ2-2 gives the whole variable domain EPEVTQTPSHQVTQMGQEVILRCVPISNHLYFYWYRQILGQKVEFLVSFYNNEISEKSEIFDDQFSVERPDGSNFTLKIRSTKLEDSAMYFCASSDHMPGELFFGEGSRLTVL.

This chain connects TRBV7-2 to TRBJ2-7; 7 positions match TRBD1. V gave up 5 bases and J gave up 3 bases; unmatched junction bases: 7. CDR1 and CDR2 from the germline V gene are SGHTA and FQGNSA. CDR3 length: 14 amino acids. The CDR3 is CASSAPGTDYEQYF. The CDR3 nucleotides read TGTGCCAGCAGCGCGCCCGGGACAGACTACGAGCAGTACTTC.

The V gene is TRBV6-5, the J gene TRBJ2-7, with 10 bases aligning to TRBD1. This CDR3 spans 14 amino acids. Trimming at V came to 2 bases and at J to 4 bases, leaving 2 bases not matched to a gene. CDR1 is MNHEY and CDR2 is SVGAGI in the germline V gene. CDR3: CASSYRDRGYEQYF. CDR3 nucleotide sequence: TGTGCCAGCAGTTACCGGGACAGGGGATACGAGCAGTACTTC.

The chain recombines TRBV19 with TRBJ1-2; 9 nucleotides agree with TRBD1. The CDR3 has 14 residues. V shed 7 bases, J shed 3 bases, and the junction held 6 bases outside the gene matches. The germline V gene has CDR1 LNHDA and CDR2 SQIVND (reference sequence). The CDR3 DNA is TGTGCCAGTACCCCGACAGGGGGGGACTATGGCTACACCTTC. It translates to CASTPTGGDYGYTF.

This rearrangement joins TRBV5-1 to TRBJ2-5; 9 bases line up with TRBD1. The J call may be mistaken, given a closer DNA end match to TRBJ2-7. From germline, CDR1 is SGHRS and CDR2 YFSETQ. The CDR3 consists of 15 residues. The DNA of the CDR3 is TGCGCCAGCAGCTTGAGGACAGGGGTCGTCTACGAGCAGTACTTC. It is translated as CASSLRTGVVYEQYF.

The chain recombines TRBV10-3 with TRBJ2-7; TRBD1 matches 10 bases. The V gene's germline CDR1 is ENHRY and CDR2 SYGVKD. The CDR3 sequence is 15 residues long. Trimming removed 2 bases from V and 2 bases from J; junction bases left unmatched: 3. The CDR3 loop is CAISEDRGPPYEQYF. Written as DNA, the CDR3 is TGTGCCATCAGTGAGGACAGGGGGCCACCCTACGAGCAGTACTTC.

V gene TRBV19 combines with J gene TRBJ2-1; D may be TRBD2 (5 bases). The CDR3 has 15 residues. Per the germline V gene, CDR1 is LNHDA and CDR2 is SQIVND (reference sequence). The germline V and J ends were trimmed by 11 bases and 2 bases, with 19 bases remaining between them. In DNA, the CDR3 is TGTGCCGCGTCCCAACAGACGGGGACCTACAATGAGCAGTTCTTC. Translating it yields CAASQQTGTYNEQFF.

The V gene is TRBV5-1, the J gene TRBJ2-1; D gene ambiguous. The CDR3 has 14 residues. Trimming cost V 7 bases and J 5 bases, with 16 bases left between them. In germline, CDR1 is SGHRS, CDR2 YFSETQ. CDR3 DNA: TGCGCCAGCCAGTCCTCTGCTTCTGACAATGAGCAGTTCTTC. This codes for CASQSSASDNEQFF.

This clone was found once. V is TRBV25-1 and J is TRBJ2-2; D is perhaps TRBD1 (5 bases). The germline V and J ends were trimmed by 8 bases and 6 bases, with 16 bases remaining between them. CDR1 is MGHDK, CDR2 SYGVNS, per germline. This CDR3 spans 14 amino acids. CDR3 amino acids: CASQGTGTPGELFF. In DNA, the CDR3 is TGTGCCAGCCAGGGTACGGGCACCCCCGGGGAGCTGTTTTTT. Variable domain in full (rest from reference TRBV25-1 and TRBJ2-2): EADIYQTPRYLVIGTGKKITLECSQTMGHDKMYWYQQDPGMELHLIHYSYGVNSTEKGDLSSESTVSRIRTEHFPLTLESARPSHTSQYLCASQGTGTPGELFFGEGSRLTVL.

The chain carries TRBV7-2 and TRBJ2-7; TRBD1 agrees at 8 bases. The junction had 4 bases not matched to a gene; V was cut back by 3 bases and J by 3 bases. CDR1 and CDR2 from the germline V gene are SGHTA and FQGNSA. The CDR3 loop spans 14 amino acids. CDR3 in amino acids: CASSFRGPSYEQYF. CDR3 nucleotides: TGTGCCAGCAGCTTCAGGGGGCCGAGCTACGAGCAGTACTTC.

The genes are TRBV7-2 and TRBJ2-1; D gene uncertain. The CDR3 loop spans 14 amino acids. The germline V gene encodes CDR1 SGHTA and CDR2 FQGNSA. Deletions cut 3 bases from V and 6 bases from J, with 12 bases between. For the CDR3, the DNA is TGTGCCAGCAGCTTCGCTAGGGCGTCCAATGAGCAGTTCTTC. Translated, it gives CASSFARASNEQFF.

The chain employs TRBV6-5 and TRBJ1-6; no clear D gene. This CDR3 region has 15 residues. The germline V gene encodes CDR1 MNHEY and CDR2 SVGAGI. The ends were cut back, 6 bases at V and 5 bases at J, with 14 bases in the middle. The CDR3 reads CASRGGLVDNSPLHF. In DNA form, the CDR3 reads TGTGCCAGCAGGGGCGGGCTGGTCGATAATTCACCCCTCCACTTT.

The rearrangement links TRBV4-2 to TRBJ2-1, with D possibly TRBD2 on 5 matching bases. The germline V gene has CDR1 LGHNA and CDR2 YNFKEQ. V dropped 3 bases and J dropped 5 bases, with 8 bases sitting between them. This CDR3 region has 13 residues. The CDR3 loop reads CASSQTTNNEQFF. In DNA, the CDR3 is TGTGCCAGCAGCCAGACTACAAACAATGAGCAGTTCTTC.

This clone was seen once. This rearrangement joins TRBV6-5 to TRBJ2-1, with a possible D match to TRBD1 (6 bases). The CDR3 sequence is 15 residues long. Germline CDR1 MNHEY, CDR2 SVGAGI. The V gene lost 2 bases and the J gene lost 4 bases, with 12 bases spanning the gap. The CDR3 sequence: CASSYGDIGYNEQFF. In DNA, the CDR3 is TGTGCCAGCAGTTACGGGGACATCGGATACAATGAGCAGTTCTTC.

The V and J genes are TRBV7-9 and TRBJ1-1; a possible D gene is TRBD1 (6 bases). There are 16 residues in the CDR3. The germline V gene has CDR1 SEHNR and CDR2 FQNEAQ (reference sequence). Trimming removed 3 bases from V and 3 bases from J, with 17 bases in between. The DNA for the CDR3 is TGTGCCAGCAGCTTTGGCCACAGGGTCGAGTACACTGAAGCTTTCTTT. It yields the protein CASSFGHRVEYTEAFF.

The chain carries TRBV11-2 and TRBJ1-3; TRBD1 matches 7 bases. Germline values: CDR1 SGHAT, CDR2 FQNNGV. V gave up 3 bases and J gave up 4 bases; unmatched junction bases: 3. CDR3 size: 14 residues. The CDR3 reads CASSLTGSGNTIYF. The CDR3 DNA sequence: TGTGCCAGCAGCTTGACAGGGTCCGGAAACACCATATATTTT.

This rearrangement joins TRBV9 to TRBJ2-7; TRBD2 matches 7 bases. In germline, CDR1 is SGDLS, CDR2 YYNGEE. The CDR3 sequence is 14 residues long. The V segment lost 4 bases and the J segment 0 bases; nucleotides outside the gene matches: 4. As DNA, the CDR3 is TGTGCCAGCAGCTTGCGGGACTACTCCTACGAGCAGTACTTC. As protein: CASSLRDYSYEQYF.

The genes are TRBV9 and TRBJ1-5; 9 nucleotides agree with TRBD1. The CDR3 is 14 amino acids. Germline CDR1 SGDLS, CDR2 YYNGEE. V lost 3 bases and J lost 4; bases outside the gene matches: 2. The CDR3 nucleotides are TGTGCCAGCAGCGCAGGACAGGGGAATCAGCCCCAGCATTTT. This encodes CASSAGQGNQPQHF.

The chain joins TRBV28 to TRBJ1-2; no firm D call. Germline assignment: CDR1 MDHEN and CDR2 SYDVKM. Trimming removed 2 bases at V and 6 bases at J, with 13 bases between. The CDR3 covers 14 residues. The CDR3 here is CASSLDGVPDGYTF. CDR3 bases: TGTGCCAGCAGTTTAGATGGGGTACCGGATGGCTACACCTTC.